Below, 5 T cell receptor beta chains from the same sample are listed, as sequenced in a study of blood T cell repertoires in COVID-19. Assay: immunoSEQ multiplex PCR; the TCRdb copy retains only in-frame clones and omits some. The sample lists about 240,000 clones; over 65% were seen once. Material for sequencing was peripheral blood. The receptors stem from a woman older than 75 with acute or convalescent COVID-19.

This clone came up a few times. This chain connects TRBV25-1 to TRBJ1-5; D unresolved. V lost 3 bases and J lost 0, with 15 bases in between. Per the germline V gene, CDR1 is MGHDK and CDR2 is SYGVNS. This CDR3 region has 17 residues. CDR3 sequence (DNA): TGTGCCAGCAGTGATTTACTGGGCCCCTATAGCAATCAGCCCCAGCATTTT. Its translation is CASSDLLGPYSNQPQHF.

The chain links TRBV5-1 to TRBJ2-7; no clear D. The V and J ends lost 0 bases and 0 bases respectively, with 7 bases between them. The CDR3 sequence is 14 residues long. Germline V gene lookup returns CDR1 SGHRS and CDR2 YFSETQ. CDR3 amino acids: CASSLGADSYEQYF. CDR3 nucleotide sequence: TGCGCCAGCAGCTTGGGGGCAGACTCCTACGAGCAGTACTTC.

This chain connects TRBV7-7 to TRBJ1-6; the match to TRBD1 covers 9 bases. With V trimmed by 0 bases and J by 0 bases, 9 bases remained unmatched. This CDR3 contains 20 residues. Germline V gene data show CDR1 as SSHAT and CDR2 as FNYEAQ (reference sequence). The CDR3 region is CASSLAGTGISSSYNSPLHF. CDR3 in DNA: TGTGCCAGCAGCTTAGCGGGGACAGGGATTTCGAGCTCCTATAATTCACCCCTCCACTTT.

The CDR3 sequence: CASSQESTKTYEQYF. The CDR3 nucleotides read TGTGCCAGCAGCCAAGAGTCGACTAAAACCTACGAGCAGTACTTC. The chain employs TRBV14 and TRBJ2-7; weak D call: TRBD2 (5 bases). CDR3 size: 15 residues. Germline CDR1 SGHDN, CDR2 FVKESK. V lost 0 bases, J lost 2 bases, and 11 bases lay in between.

The V and J genes are TRBV2 and TRBJ2-2; tentative D call: TRBD1 (6 bases). The CDR3 totals 14 residues. Per the germline V gene, CDR1 is SNHLY and CDR2 is FYNNEI. Trimming removed 6 bases at V and 0 bases at J, with 8 bases between. CDR3 DNA sequence: TGTGCCAGCAGAACAGGGACGAACACCGGGGAGCTGTTTTTT. Protein: CASRTGTNTGELFF.